The 23 T cell receptor beta chains in this list originate from one sample, sequenced in a study of beta chain features in type 1 diabetes. Isolated RNA was reverse transcribed in full, so expressed TCRB transcripts were sequenced. Assay: immunoSEQ multiplex PCR; the TCRdb copy retains only in-frame clones and omits some. The sample lists under 900,000 clones, about a sixth occurring once. Material: naive CD4+ T cells from blood. These receptors all come from a woman aged 18 to 35 in good health.

The rearrangement joins TRBV19 to TRBJ2-2, with TRBD1 identical over 9 bases. Germline V gives CDR1 LNHDA, CDR2 SQIVND (reference sequence). The CDR3 length is 16 residues. Trimming cost V 10 bases and J 5 bases; bases outside gene matches: 14. CDR3 in amino acids: CATTTFGQGKTGELFF. The CDR3 region has the DNA TGTGCCACCACAACCTTCGGACAGGGGAAGACCGGGGAGCTGTTTTTT.

This clone was seen more than once but under ten times. The rearrangement links TRBV28 to TRBJ2-1; possible D gene TRBD2, 6 bases. V lost 2 bases, J lost 7 bases, and 15 bases lay in between. The length of the CDR3 is 15 residues. Germline CDR1 and CDR2: MDHEN and SYDVKM. The CDR3, as DNA: TGTGCCAGCAGTTTAGTTGGGGGGAGGTTAAATGAGCAGTTCTTC. Translated: CASSLVGGRLNEQFF.

The chain joins TRBV4-1 to TRBJ1-2, with TRBD1 as a possible D gene (5 bases). V lost 0 bases and J 4 bases, leaving 12 bases between the germline ends. This CDR3 has 15 amino acids. Germline V gene sequence: CDR1 MGHRA, CDR2 YSYEKL. This CDR3 reads CASSQEGTRAYGYTF. As DNA, the CDR3 is TGCGCCAGCAGCCAAGAAGGTACCAGGGCCTATGGCTACACCTTC.

This sequence joins TRBV11-2 and TRBJ2-1; TRBD2 is a possible D gene (7 bases). Trimming took off 5 bases at V and 9 bases at J, with 17 bases between the two ends. There are 14 residues in the CDR3. Germline V CDR1 and CDR2: SGHAT, FQNNGV. The DNA for the CDR3 is TGTGCCAGCAGCCCCGCCAGGGGAGGGAGTGAGCAGTTCTTC. This encodes CASSPARGGSEQFF. The variable domain in full, completed from reference TRBV11-2 and TRBJ2-1, reads EAGVAQSPRYKIIEKRQSVAFWCNPISGHATLYWYQQILGQGPKLLIQFQNNGVVDDSQLPKDRFSAERLKGVDSTLKIQPAKLEDSAVYLCASSPARGGSEQFFGPGTRLTVL.

V usage is TRBV5-1 and J usage is TRBJ2-2; no clear D. Germline CDR1 is SGHRS and CDR2 is YFSETQ. Deletions cut 4 bases from V and 9 bases from J, with 16 bases between. The CDR3 loop spans 14 amino acids. CDR3 nucleotides: TGCGCCAGCAGCCCCCAACGCAGTGGGCGGGAGCTGTTTTTT. This codes for CASSPQRSGRELFF.

V usage is TRBV28 and J usage is TRBJ2-7; a weak D match, TRBD2 (5 bases). With 1 base removed from V and 2 bases from J, the gap between germline ends came to 18 bases. Germline V gives CDR1 MDHEN, CDR2 SYDVKM. This CDR3 comprises 17 residues. CDR3 coding DNA: TGTGCCAGCAGTTTATTTATGAGCGGCCGCGAGACCTACGAGCAGTACTTC. Translated, it gives CASSLFMSGRETYEQYF.

The chain uses TRBV7-2 and TRBJ1-2, with D unresolved. Deletions cut 4 bases from V and 8 bases from J, with 14 bases between. Germline lookup yields CDR1 SGHTA and CDR2 FQGNSA. This CDR3 contains 13 residues. The CDR3 loop reads CASSSYTQRGYTF. The CDR3, as DNA: TGTGCCAGCAGCTCCTACACTCAGAGGGGCTACACCTTC. Complete variable domain (other parts from reference TRBV7-2 and TRBJ1-2): GAGVSQSPSNKVTEKGKDVELRCDPISGHTALYWYRQSLGQGLEFLIYFQGNSAPDKSGLPSDRFSAERTGGSVSTLTIQRTQQEDSAVYLCASSSYTQRGYTFGSGTRLTVV.

This clone was detected only a few times. The rearrangement links TRBV2 to TRBJ2-3, with TRBD1 identical over 8 bases. This CDR3 is built from 13 residues. J lost 4 bases, V lost 7 bases, and 4 bases had no gene match. The germline V gene encodes CDR1 SNHLY and CDR2 FYNNEI. CDR3: CASNGQGADTQYF. In DNA, the CDR3 is TGTGCCAGCAATGGACAGGGCGCAGATACGCAGTATTTT.

In this sample, this clone turned up a few times. The chain uses TRBV15 and TRBJ2-7; TRBD1 or TRBD2 may be the D gene (5 bases each). Germline CDR1 is LNHNV and CDR2 is YYDKDF (reference sequence). Between the trimmed V and J ends, which lost 5 bases and 1 base, there was a span of 15 bases. The CDR3 length is 15 residues. The CDR3 bases are TGTGCCACCAGCCAACGGGACGCCCGTTCCTACGAGCAGTACTTC. Residues: CATSQRDARSYEQYF.

This clone has just a few counts. V gene TRBV15 combines with J gene TRBJ2-1; 9 nucleotides line up with TRBD2. V shed 3 bases, J shed 0 bases, and the junction held 15 bases outside the gene matches. Germline CDR1 and CDR2: LNHNV and YYDKDF (reference sequence). This CDR3 is 20 amino acids long. CDR3 in DNA: TGTGCCACCAGCAGTTCACCGGGACTAGCCGCGACGAGCTCCTACAATGAGCAGTTCTTC. Amino acids: CATSSSPGLAATSSYNEQFF. Complete variable domain (other parts from reference TRBV15 and TRBJ2-1): DAMVIQNPRYQVTQFGKPVTLSCSQTLNHNVMYWYQQKSSQAPKLLFHYYDKDFNNEADTPDNFQSRRPNTSFCFLDIRSPGLGDTAMYLCATSSSPGLAATSSYNEQFFGPGTRLTVL.

The genes are TRBV5-1 and TRBJ2-3; 11 bases align to TRBD2. CDR1 is SGHRS, CDR2 YFSETQ, per germline. J gave up 2 bases and V 0 bases, and 8 bases lay outside the gene matches. The CDR3 runs to 18 residues. The CDR3 DNA follows: TGCGCCAGCAGCTTGGGACTAGCGGGAAATACCTACACAGATACGCAGTATTTT. This sequence encodes CASSLGLAGNTYTDTQYF. The variable domain in full, completed from reference TRBV5-1 and TRBJ2-3, reads KAGVTQTPRYLIKTRGQQVTLSCSPISGHRSVSWYQQTPGQGLQFLFEYFSETQRNKGNFPGRFSGRQFSNSRSEMNVSTLELGDSALYLCASSLGLAGNTYTDTQYFGPGTRLTVL.

This clone was counted a few times. This chain connects TRBV7-2 to TRBJ2-1; TRBD2 matches at 11 bases. The germline V gene encodes CDR1 SGHTA and CDR2 FQGNSA. The V and J ends lost 1 base and 4 bases, in that order; junction bases with no gene match: 9. CDR3 length: 18 residues. Written as DNA, the CDR3 is TGTGCCAGCAGCTTAGATTCTAGCGGGAGGCACCGATACAATGAGCAGTTCTTC. It specifies CASSLDSSGRHRYNEQFF.

This clone was observed a handful of times. This sequence joins TRBV7-9 and TRBJ1-2, with unresolved D. The germline V gene has CDR1 SEHNR and CDR2 FQNEAQ (reference sequence). The V end lost 5 bases, the J end lost 8 bases, and 12 bases lay between the germline ends. The CDR3 has 12 amino acids. DNA of the CDR3: TGTGCCAGCAGCAAGGGCCCGGGCGGCTACACCTTC. This encodes CASSKGPGGYTF.

This clone was observed a few times. The chain joins TRBV11-2 to TRBJ1-3; TRBD1 aligns across 9 bases. V lost 4 bases to trimming and J lost 3 bases; unmatched junction nucleotides: 4. The CDR3 is 15 residues long. CDR1 and CDR2 (germline): SGHAT, FQNNGV. CDR3 DNA: TGTGCCAGCAGCTCCCGGACAGGGGATGGAAACACCATATATTTT. Translation: CASSSRTGDGNTIYF.

This clone showed up just a few times. V usage is TRBV7-2 and J usage is TRBJ2-7; the D is unclear. CDR1 is SGHTA, CDR2 FQGNSA, per germline. The CDR3 loop spans 12 amino acids. Deletions cut 4 bases from V and 0 bases from J, with 4 bases between. CDR3 residues: CASSSFSYEQYF. CDR3 in DNA: TGTGCCAGCAGCTCCTTCTCCTACGAGCAGTACTTC.

The chain carries TRBV2 and TRBJ2-5; no definite D call. The V end was cut by 3 bases, the J end by 4 bases, with 9 bases between. This CDR3 is 13 amino acids long. Germline CDR1 SNHLY, CDR2 FYNNEI. This chain's CDR3 is CASSDMGGETQYF. CDR3 coding DNA: TGTGCCAGCAGTGACATGGGCGGAGAGACCCAGTACTTC.

This clone came up once. This chain joins TRBV6-6 and TRBJ2-7; D is uncertain. Germline V gives CDR1 MNHNY, CDR2 SVGAGI (reference sequence). The CDR3 runs 14 residues. Trimming removed 0 bases at V and 3 bases at J, with 9 bases between. For the CDR3, the DNA is TGTGCCAGCAGTTACTCACAGAGGTACTACGAGCAGTACTTC. It encodes CASSYSQRYYEQYF.

Written as DNA, the CDR3 is TGTGCCAGCAGCAAAAATAGCGGGAGGGCTGCCGGGGAGCAGTTCTTC. This gives the protein CASSKNSGRAAGEQFF. The chain combines TRBV7-3 with TRBJ2-1; 11 nucleotides line up with TRBD2. Germline V gene data show CDR1 as SGHTA and CDR2 as FQGTGA. With V trimmed by 5 bases and J by 10 bases, 13 bases remained unmatched. The length of the CDR3 is 16 residues.

The genes are TRBV28 and TRBJ1-1; D may be TRBD1 (6 bases). This CDR3 spans 14 amino acids. Germline CDR1 reads MDHEN; CDR2 reads SYDVKM. The V end was cut by 7 bases, the J end by 0 bases, with 12 bases between. The CDR3 coding sequence is TGTGCCAGCAAACCGGGACACCTGAACACTGAAGCTTTCTTT. Amino acid sequence: CASKPGHLNTEAFF.

The rearrangement uses TRBV10-2 and TRBJ2-3; 8 bases fit TRBD1. Germline V lookup: CDR1 WSHSY, CDR2 SAAADI. The CDR3 length is 15 residues. V shed 8 bases, J shed 6 bases, and the junction held 13 bases outside the gene matches. The CDR3 DNA sequence: TGCGCCAGCTCCCCCCCGACAGGGGTCGGGGATACGCAGTATTTT. It encodes CASSPPTGVGDTQYF.

This clone was seen more than once but under ten times. V usage is TRBV27 and J usage is TRBJ2-7; the D gene could be TRBD1 or TRBD2 (5 bases each). The CDR3 consists of 15 residues. V shed 11 bases and J shed 4 bases, with 24 bases lying between them. CDR1 and CDR2 from the germline V gene are MNHEY and SMNVEV (reference sequence). The CDR3, as DNA: TGTGCCGCTGCCGGCTCGTCGGGGCAGAGATACGAGCAGTACTTC. It specifies CAAAGSSGQRYEQYF.

The chain couples TRBV6-5 to TRBJ2-5, with D uncertain. Germline CDR1 and CDR2: MNHEY and SVGAGI. V lost 7 bases to trimming and J lost 5 bases, with 14 bases between them. The CDR3 length is 13 residues. This CDR3 reads CASTPRGRETQYF. The CDR3 nucleotides read TGTGCCAGCACCCCCCGTGGCCGTGAGACCCAGTACTTC.

This clone has more than one count but fewer than ten. The genes are TRBV9 and TRBJ2-5; D may be TRBD2 (6 bases). Deletions cut 3 bases from V and 1 base from J, with 16 bases between. This CDR3 is 16 amino acids long. Germline lookup yields CDR1 SGDLS and CDR2 YYNGEE. The CDR3 coding sequence is TGTGCCAGCAGCGCCGGTGCTGGAGGGACCCAAGAGACCCAGTACTTC. Protein sequence: CASSAGAGGTQETQYF.